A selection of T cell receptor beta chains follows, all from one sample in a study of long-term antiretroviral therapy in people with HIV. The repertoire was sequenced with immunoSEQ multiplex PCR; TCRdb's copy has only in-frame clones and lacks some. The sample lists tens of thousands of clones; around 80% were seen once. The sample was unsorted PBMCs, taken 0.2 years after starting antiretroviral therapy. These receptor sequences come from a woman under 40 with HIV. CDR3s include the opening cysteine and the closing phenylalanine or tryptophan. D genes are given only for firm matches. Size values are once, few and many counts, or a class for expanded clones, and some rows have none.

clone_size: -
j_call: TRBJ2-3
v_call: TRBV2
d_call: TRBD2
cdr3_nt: TGTGCCAGCAGTGACGCTAGCGGGGGCACAGATACGCAGTATTTT
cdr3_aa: CASSDASGGTDTQYF

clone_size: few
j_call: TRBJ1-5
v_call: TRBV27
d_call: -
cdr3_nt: TGTGCCAGCAGTTCGTCGTTTAAGGAGGCCCAGCATTTT
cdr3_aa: CASSSSFKEAQHF

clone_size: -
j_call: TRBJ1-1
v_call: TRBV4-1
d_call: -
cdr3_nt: TGCGCCAGCAGCCAATTTACTACAGCGAACACTGAAGCTTTCTTT
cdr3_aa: CASSQFTTANTEAFF

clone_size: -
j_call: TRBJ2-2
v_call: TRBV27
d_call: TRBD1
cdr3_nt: TGTGCCAGCAAAAGGGGGCTGGACGGGGAGCTGTTTTTT
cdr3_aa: CASKRGLDGELFF

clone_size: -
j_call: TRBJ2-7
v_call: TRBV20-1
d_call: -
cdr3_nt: TGCAGTGCTACCCAGGGCTACGAGCAGTACTTC
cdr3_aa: CSATQGYEQYF

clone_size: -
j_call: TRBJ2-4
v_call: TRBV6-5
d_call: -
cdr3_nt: TGTGCCAGCACCCTTGAAAGTAGGGCCAAAAACATTCAGTACTTC
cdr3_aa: CASTLESRAKNIQYF

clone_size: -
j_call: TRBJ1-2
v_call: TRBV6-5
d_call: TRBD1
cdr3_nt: TGTGCCAGCAGTCCCGGGACAGCTAAGACCTATGGCTACACCTTC
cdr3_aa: CASSPGTAKTYGYTF

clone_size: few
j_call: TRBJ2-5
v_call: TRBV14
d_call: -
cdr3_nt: TGTGCCAGCAGCGCAGGGGCGCGATCAGAGACCCAGTACTTC
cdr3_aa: CASSAGARSETQYF

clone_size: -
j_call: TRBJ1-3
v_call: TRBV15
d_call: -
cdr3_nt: TGTGCCACCAGCGGGCACCTACAGGAAAACACCATATATTTT
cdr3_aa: CATSGHLQENTIYF

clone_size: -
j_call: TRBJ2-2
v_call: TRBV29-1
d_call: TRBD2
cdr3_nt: TGCAGCGTTGTAGCGGGGGGGACGAACACCGGGGAGCTGTTTTTT
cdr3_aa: CSVVAGGTNTGELFF

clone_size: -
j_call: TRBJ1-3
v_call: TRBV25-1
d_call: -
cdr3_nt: TGTGCCAGCATGGACGGCTTCTCTGGAAACACCATATATTTT
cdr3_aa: CASMDGFSGNTIYF

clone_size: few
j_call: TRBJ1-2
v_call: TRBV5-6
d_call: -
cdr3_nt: TGTGCCAGCAGCAAACCTCCCACCGTTTCTAACTATGGCTACACCTTC
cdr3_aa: CASSKPPTVSNYGYTF

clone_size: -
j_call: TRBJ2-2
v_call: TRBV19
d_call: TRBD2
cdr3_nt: TGTGCCAGTAGTATCCGGGGGGTCACCCCAACCGGGGAGCTGTTTTTT
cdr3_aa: CASSIRGVTPTGELFF